The 8 T cell receptor beta chains in this list originate from one sample, sequenced in a study of blood T cell repertoires in COVID-19. Some clones are missing from TCRdb's copy, which holds only in-frame ones; the method was immunoSEQ multiplex PCR. The sample holds roughly 180,000 clones, under 90% seen once. Sequencing was performed on peripheral blood. Receptors were obtained from a human donor in a cohort sampled during active COVID-19.

The table lists this clone with a few counts. The rearrangement links TRBV6-5 to TRBJ2-5; the D is unclear. Trimming took off 0 bases at V and 5 bases at J, with 7 bases between the two ends. The length of the CDR3 is 13 residues. Germline CDR1 reads MNHEY; CDR2 reads SVGAGI. The DNA of the CDR3 is TGTGCCAGCAGTTACTCGGGCTGGGAGACCCAGTACTTC. Amino acid sequence: CASSYSGWETQYF.

J is TRBJ2-7 and V is TRBV2, with a tentative D call TRBD1 (5 bases). The CDR3 runs 13 residues. CDR1 and CDR2 from the germline V gene are SNHLY and FYNNEI. Trimming removed 3 bases from V and 3 bases from J, with 9 bases in between. The CDR3: CASSDPDSYEQYF. In DNA, the CDR3 is TGTGCCAGCAGTGATCCCGACAGCTACGAGCAGTACTTC.

The chain joins TRBV6-5 to TRBJ2-5; D is unresolved. V shed 2 bases and J shed 5 bases, with 9 bases lying between them. Germline V gene data show CDR1 as MNHEY and CDR2 as SVGAGI. This CDR3 is built from 13 residues. The CDR3: CASSYEAQETQYF. The CDR3 DNA follows: TGTGCCAGCAGTTACGAGGCGCAGGAGACCCAGTACTTC.

The V and J genes are TRBV2 and TRBJ1-4; tentative D call: TRBD1 (6 bases). The CDR3 is 14 residues long. In germline, CDR1 is SNHLY, CDR2 FYNNEI. Between the trimmed V and J ends, which lost 5 bases and 5 bases, there was a span of 12 bases. The CDR3 reads CASSSGQSNEKLFF. CDR3 DNA sequence: TGTGCCAGCAGTAGCGGACAGTCGAATGAAAAACTGTTTTTT. Full variable domain (remainder filled in from reference TRBV2 and TRBJ1-4): EPEVTQTPSHQVTQMGQEVILRCVPISNHLYFYWYRQILGQKVEFLVSFYNNEISEKSEIFDDQFSVERPDGSNFTLKIRSTKLEDSAMYFCASSSGQSNEKLFFGSGTQLSVL.

The genes are TRBV20-1 and TRBJ2-7, with D possibly TRBD1 on 6 matching bases. The germline V and J ends were trimmed by 6 bases and 7 bases, with 7 bases remaining between them. CDR1 is DFQATT, CDR2 SNEGSKA, per germline (reference sequence). This CDR3 is built from 9 residues. As DNA, the CDR3 is TGCAGTGCAGGGGGAGAGCAGTACTTC. Translated, it gives CSAGGEQYF.

This clone was picked up one time. Germline and junction disagree at one end, which may indicate a read error. The chain joins TRBV3-1 (or the pseudogene TRBV3-2) to TRBJ2-1; 9 bases agree with TRBD2. The germline gives CDR1 LGHDT, CDR2 YNNKEL (reference sequence). The CDR3 contains 12 residues. The CDR3 spells CASSQGGTSFIF. CDR3 sequence (DNA): TGTGCCAGCAGCCAAGGGGGGACTAGCTTTATCTTC.

The V gene is TRBV4-1, the J gene TRBJ2-5; 11 nucleotides match TRBD2. V was clipped by 3 bases and J by 2 bases; unmatched bases: 2. Germline V gene lookup returns CDR1 MGHRA and CDR2 YSYEKL. The CDR3 totals 15 residues. The CDR3 sequence is CASSQGTSGQETQYF. The CDR3 bases are TGCGCCAGCAGCCAGGGGACTAGCGGACAAGAGACCCAGTACTTC.

J is TRBJ1-2 and V is TRBV19, with 7 positions matching TRBD1. With V trimmed by 3 bases and J by 13 bases, 11 bases remained unmatched. Germline assignment: CDR1 LNHDA and CDR2 SQIVND (reference sequence). CDR3 size: 13 residues. CDR3 coding DNA: TGTGCCAGTAGTATGGGGGACAGCGGTAACGCCACCTTC. Amino acid sequence: CASSMGDSGNATF.